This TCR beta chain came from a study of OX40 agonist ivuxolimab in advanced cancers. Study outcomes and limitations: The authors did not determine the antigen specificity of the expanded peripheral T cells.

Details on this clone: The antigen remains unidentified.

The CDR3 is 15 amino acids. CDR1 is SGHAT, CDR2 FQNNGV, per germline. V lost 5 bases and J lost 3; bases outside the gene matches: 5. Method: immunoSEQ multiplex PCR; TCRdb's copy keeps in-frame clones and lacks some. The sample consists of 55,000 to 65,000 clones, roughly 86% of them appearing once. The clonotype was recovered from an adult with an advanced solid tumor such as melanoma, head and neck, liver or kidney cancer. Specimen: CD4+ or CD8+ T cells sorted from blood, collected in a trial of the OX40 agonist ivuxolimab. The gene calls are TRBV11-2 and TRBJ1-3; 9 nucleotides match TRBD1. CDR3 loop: CASSTTGGYGNTIYF. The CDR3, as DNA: TGTGCCAGCAGCACGACAGGGGGATATGGAAACACCATATATTTT.